Listed below are T cell receptor beta chains from one sample, sequenced in a study of blood T cell repertoires in COVID-19. Only in-frame clones appear in the TCRdb table, and some are missing; sequencing was by immunoSEQ multiplex PCR. This table holds around 210,000 clones, around 80% found once. Sequencing was done on a sample of peripheral blood. These receptors were taken from a woman aged 70-85 years with acute or convalescent COVID-19. Each CDR3 is given with its conserved first and last residue. The D gene is left open where the match is weak. Part of the rows lack a size; the others show once, few, many or a class for expanded clones.

size,D,V,J,DNA,CDR3
few,TRBD2,TRBV9,TRBJ2-1,TGTGCCAGCAGCTTTGGACTAGCGATCAACAATGAGCAGTTCTTC,CASSFGLAINNEQFF
many,.,TRBV6-1,TRBJ2-2,TGTGCCAGCAGTGAAGGCGTTCTCACCGGGGAGCTGTTTTTT,CASSEGVLTGELFF
.,TRBD2,TRBV3-1/TRBV3-2,TRBJ2-1,TGTGCCAGCAGCCAAGAATCATCGGGACTAGCGTCCTACTCCTACAATGAGCAGTTCTTC,CASSQESSGLASYSYNEQFF
.,TRBD1,TRBV6-5,TRBJ1-1,TGTGCCAGCAGTACCCAGGGGGACACTGAAGCTTTCTTT,CASSTQGDTEAFF
.,.,TRBV11-1,TRBJ2-7,TGTGCCAGCAGCTTAGTGGTCAGCGCCAGACCCTACGAGCAGTACTTC,CASSLVVSARPYEQYF
.,.,TRBV6-1,TRBJ2-5,TGTGCCAGCAGTGAGGTGGCAGGCGACGGGACCCAGTACTTC,CASSEVAGDGTQYF
.,TRBD1,TRBV27,TRBJ2-5,TGTGCCAGCAGACTACAGGGGGCAGGGGTCGGGGAGACCCAGTACTTC,CASRLQGAGVGETQYF
.,.,TRBV7-2,TRBJ2-7,TGTGCCAGCAGCTTAGCATGGGGATCGGGGGACGACGAGCAGTACTTC,CASSLAWGSGDDEQYF
.,.,TRBV27,TRBJ2-2,TGTGCCAGCAGTTTAGGGCTTACCGGGGAGCTGTTTTTT,CASSLGLTGELFF
.,TRBD1,TRBV28,TRBJ1-6,TGTGCCAGCAGTTCGACAGGGGAACAACCTAATTCACCCCTCCACTTT,CASSSTGEQPNSPLHF